The clone carrying this TCR beta chain was picked up a small number of times. The antigen is undetermined. In TCRdb, the PCR reads were re-called with MiXCR into one record per CDR3 protein. The sample records 350,000 or so distinct CDR3 sequences, 20% to 25% being singletons. The entry originates in a study of molecular identifiers for immune sequencing clone quantification. Findings of the study overall: In naive cells, under 1% of molecules belonged to clones above 20 RNA copies, against over 98% in effector cells.

Germline-derived CDR1 and CDR2 are MNHEY and SVGEGT. The V gene end was trimmed by 6 bases and the J gene end by 1 base; junction bases not matched to a gene: 10. The CDR3 length is 18 residues. The source is a human donor in good health. Some libraries in this study had Jurkat cell RNA spiked in. The chain links TRBV6-2 or TRBV6-3 to TRBJ2-1, with TRBD2 matching over 12 bases. Specimen: naive CD8+ T cells from blood, with Jurkat cell RNA spiked in. Stated subset: FACS-sorted CD8+CD4-CCR7+CD45RA+ naive T cells. The CDR3 loop reads CASSYPSGRAASYNEQFF. Here the CDR3 DNA reads TGTGCCAGCAGCTATCCTAGCGGGAGGGCCGCGTCCTACAATGAGCAGTTCTTC.